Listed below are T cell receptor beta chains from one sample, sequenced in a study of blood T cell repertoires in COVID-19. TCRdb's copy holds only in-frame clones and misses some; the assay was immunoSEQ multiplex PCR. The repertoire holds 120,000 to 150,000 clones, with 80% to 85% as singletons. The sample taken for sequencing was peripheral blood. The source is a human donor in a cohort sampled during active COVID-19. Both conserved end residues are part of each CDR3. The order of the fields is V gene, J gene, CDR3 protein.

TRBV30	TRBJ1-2	CAWRQGGGYTF
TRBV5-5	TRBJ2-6	CASSFGPGLVSGANVLTF
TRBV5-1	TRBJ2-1	CASSPGLAGNNEQFF
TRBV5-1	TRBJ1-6	CASSLETGRNSPLHF
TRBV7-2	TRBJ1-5	CASSPRGTGFSNQPQHF
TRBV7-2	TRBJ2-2	CASSFQGRTTGELFF
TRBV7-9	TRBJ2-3	CASSFRRGQGSTDTQYF
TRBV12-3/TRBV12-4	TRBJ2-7	CASRAGVNEQYF
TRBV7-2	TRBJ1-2	CASSLSRTSDGYTF
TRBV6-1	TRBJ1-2	CASSELSDGGYTF
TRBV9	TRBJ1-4	CASSVETGTTGEKLFF
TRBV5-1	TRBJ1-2	CASSWSGGDGYTF
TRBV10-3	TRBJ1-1	CAIAGQGDTEAFF
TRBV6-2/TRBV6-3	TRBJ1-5	CASSYVEAGAHSNQPQHF
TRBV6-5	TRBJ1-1	CASSYSQVYTEAFF
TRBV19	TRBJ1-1	CASCKTLTGALGEAFF
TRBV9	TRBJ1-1	CASSVTHQNTEAFF
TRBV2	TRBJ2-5	CASTGRGGLETQYF
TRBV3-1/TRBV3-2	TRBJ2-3	CASGSRGRTDTQYF
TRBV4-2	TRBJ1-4	CASSRGSPLATNEKLFF
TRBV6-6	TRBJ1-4	CASSHGPWGQANEKLFF
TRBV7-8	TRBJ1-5	CASSEFLDRGDQPQHF
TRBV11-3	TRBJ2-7	CASSPPGHISYEQYF
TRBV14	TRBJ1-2	CASSQGGGIGYGYTF
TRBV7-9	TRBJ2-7	CASSLGLGDWDGNTYEQYF
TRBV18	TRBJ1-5	CASSPEVPYSNQPQHF
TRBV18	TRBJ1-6	CASSRGPGGGSPLHF
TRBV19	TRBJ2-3	CASTSLAGGPEESQYF
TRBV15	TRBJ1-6	CATSRESRGDSPLHF
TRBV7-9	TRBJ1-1	CASRGEGNGEAFF
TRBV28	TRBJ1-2	CASIRHGTGGGYTF
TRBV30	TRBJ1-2	CAWSVPGHTGYTF
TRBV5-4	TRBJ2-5	CASSFTMMETQYF
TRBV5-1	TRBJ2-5	CASSLMGGAIQETQYF
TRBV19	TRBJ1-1	CASSTLGGSNTEAFF
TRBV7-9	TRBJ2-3	CASSPGLAGSTDTQYF
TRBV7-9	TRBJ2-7	CASSLRGSVYEQYF
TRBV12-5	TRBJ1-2	CASGLGTGTGQTNYGYTF
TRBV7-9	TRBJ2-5	CASSSLPGTGGAGETQYF
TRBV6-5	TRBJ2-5	CATAGGPRETQYF
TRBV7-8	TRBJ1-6	CASSFLSGGGYNSPLHF
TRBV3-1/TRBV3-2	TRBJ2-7	CASSTPGLAVYEQYF
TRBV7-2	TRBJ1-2	CASSLVQGYGYTF
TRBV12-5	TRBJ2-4	CASGLAAPGLAEKNIQYF
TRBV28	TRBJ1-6	CASSSRSAGVERTSSYNSPLHF
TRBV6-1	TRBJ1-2	CASSEEGVTF
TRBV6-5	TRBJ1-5	CASSRDRGSVQPQHF
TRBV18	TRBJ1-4	CASSPSTDRDSEKLFF
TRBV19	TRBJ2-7	CASSMTGDPLYEQYF
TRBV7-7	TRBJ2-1	CASSLEGGGPINEQFF
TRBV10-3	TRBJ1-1	CAISVEDTEAFF
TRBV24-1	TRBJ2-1	CATSDPGGENEQFF